The 30 T cell receptor beta chains below all came from one sample that was sequenced in a study of shared clonotypes between healthy human individuals. TCRdb keeps only in-frame clones here, not all; method: immunoSEQ multiplex PCR. Here the sample spans under 600,000 clones, just over 75% being singletons. The source material was PBMCs. The origin of the receptors is a woman aged 40 to 50 in good health. Some clones in this sample may be carry-over from other donors' samples.

A note on this clone: A single base separates this from a much larger clone, so it may be a read error. The same CDR3 also results from other DNA sequences found in this sample. Written as DNA, the CDR3 is TGCGCCAGCAGTGCATACAGCGCGAGCTCCTACGAGCAGTACTTC. Translation gives CASSAYSASSYEQYF. This chain uses TRBV5-1 with TRBJ2-7; D is unresolved. Germline values: CDR1 SGHRS, CDR2 YFSETQ. The V end lost 5 bases, the J end lost 0 bases, and 15 bases lay between the germline ends. This CDR3 is 15 amino acids long.

Worth noting for this clone: One end of the junction varies from germline; a read error may be responsible. The rearrangement uses TRBV29-1 and TRBJ2-7; TRBD2 matches at 8 bases. Germline V lookup: CDR1 SQVTM, CDR2 ANQGSEA. The CDR3 sequence is 13 residues long. This chain's CDR3 is CNVVLAGGYEQYF. The CDR3 nucleotides are TGCAACGTTGTACTTGCGGGAGGATACGAGCAGTACTTC.

This rearrangement joins TRBV27 to TRBJ2-7, with 7 bases fitting TRBD1. CDR3 length equals 14 residues. The ends lost 5 bases at V and 3 bases at J; junction bases unmatched: 7. CDR1 and CDR2 (germline): MNHEY, SMNVEV (reference sequence). The CDR3 sequence: CASSRRAGGYEQYF. The CDR3 nucleotides read TGTGCCAGCAGTCGCCGGGCAGGGGGCTACGAGCAGTACTTC.

V usage is TRBV29-1 and J usage is TRBJ2-1; the match to TRBD1 covers 8 bases. The ends lost 4 bases at V and 0 bases at J; junction bases unmatched: 8. Germline V gene data show CDR1 as SQVTM and CDR2 as ANQGSEA. CDR3 length: 16 residues. This CDR3 reads CSVVGAGGFSYNEQFF. In nucleotides, the CDR3 is TGCAGCGTTGTGGGGGCAGGGGGCTTCTCCTACAATGAGCAGTTCTTC.

This chain uses TRBV7-9 with TRBJ1-1; 7 bases agree with TRBD1. CDR1 and CDR2 from the germline V gene are SEHNR and FQNEAQ (reference sequence). Trimming cost V 5 bases and J 1 base; bases outside gene matches: 4. The CDR3 covers 14 residues. DNA of the CDR3: TGTGCCAGCAGCCGACAGGGTACGAACACTGAAGCTTTCTTT. This translates into CASSRQGTNTEAFF.

J is TRBJ2-1 and V is TRBV4-3; 12 bases are a match to TRBD2. The ends lost 1 base at V and 10 bases at J; junction bases unmatched: 5. The CDR3 has 15 residues. The germline CDR1 and CDR2 sequences are LGHNA and YSLEER. The CDR3 DNA is TGCGCCAGCAGCCAAGCCTCGACTAGCGGGGGAGAGCAGTTCTTC. This codes for CASSQASTSGGEQFF.

The CDR3 bases are TGTGCCAGTAGTATAGGGACCCCGAGCACAGATACGCAGTATTTT. Protein product: CASSIGTPSTDTQYF. V and J are TRBV19 and TRBJ2-3, with D hard to call. The V gene lost 1 base and the J gene lost 0 bases, with 8 bases spanning the gap. Germline CDR1 reads LNHDA; CDR2 reads SQIVND (reference sequence). The CDR3 covers 15 residues.

The chain has TRBV9 and TRBJ2-2; 11 nucleotides match TRBD2. Germline values: CDR1 SGDLS, CDR2 YYNGEE. CDR3 size: 21 residues. V gave up 4 bases and J gave up 5 bases; unmatched junction bases: 22. The CDR3 protein is CASSLNPGLADGPVRTGELFF. The CDR3 DNA is TGTGCCAGCAGCCTCAATCCGGGACTAGCGGATGGGCCGGTTCGGACCGGGGAGCTGTTTTTT.

This rearrangement joins TRBV5-1 to TRBJ2-2; D is possibly TRBD1 or TRBD2 (5 bases each). This CDR3 has 14 residues. The ends were cut back, 4 bases at V and 8 bases at J, with 15 bases in the middle. Germline CDR1 SGHRS, CDR2 YFSETQ. CDR3 DNA sequence: TGCGCCAGCAGCATCGGGACCGGTGATGGGGAGCTGTTTTTT. Translated: CASSIGTGDGELFF.

The rearrangement uses TRBV7-2 and TRBJ2-7; 13 nucleotides agree with TRBD2. V dropped 4 bases and J dropped 1; count of bases not matched to a gene: 7. The CDR3 runs 17 residues. Per germline, CDR1 SGHTA and CDR2 FQGNSA. CDR3 loop: CASSYQTGLAGSYEQYF. The CDR3, as DNA: TGTGCCAGCAGCTACCAGACGGGACTAGCGGGGTCCTACGAGCAGTACTTC. The variable domain in full, with the rest retrieved from reference TRBV7-2 and TRBJ2-7, is GAGVSQSPSNKVTEKGKDVELRCDPISGHTALYWYRQSLGQGLEFLIYFQGNSAPDKSGLPSDRFSAERTGGSVSTLTIQRTQQEDSAVYLCASSYQTGLAGSYEQYFGPGTRLTVT.

This chain uses TRBV28 with TRBJ1-5; a possible D gene is TRBD1 (6 bases). Per germline, CDR1 MDHEN and CDR2 SYDVKM. The CDR3 covers 16 residues. The germline V and J ends were trimmed by 3 bases and 2 bases, with 14 bases remaining between them. As DNA, the CDR3 is TGTGCCAGCAGTTTGCGGGGGACAATTGGCAATCAGCCCCAGCATTTT. Translating gives CASSLRGTIGNQPQHF. Full variable domain (remainder filled in from reference TRBV28 and TRBJ1-5): DVKVTQSSRYLVKRTGEKVFLECVQDMDHENMFWYRQDPGLGLRLIYFSYDVKMKEKGDIPEGYSVSREKKERFSLILESASTNQTSMYLCASSLRGTIGNQPQHFGDGTRLSIL.

This clone is a singleton in its sample. This chain connects TRBV4-1 to TRBJ2-2; maybe TRBD2 (5 bases). Germline V gene lookup returns CDR1 MGHRA and CDR2 YSYEKL. Trimming removed 6 bases at V and 1 base at J, with 12 bases between. The CDR3 contains 15 residues. The CDR3 DNA follows: TGCGCCAGCAGGCCCCCCGGGAAGAACACCGGGGAGCTGTTTTTT. As protein: CASRPPGKNTGELFF.

The chain links TRBV11-2 to TRBJ2-1; 10 bases line up with TRBD2. This CDR3 comprises 16 residues. Germline CDR1 and CDR2: SGHAT and FQNNGV. J lost 2 bases, V lost 5 bases, and 6 bases had no gene match. The CDR3 protein is CASSIQREGPYNEQFF. The CDR3 bases are TGTGCCAGCAGCATCCAGCGGGAGGGCCCCTACAATGAGCAGTTCTTC.

The V call is TRBV11-2, the J call TRBJ2-1; D may correspond to TRBD1 or TRBD2 (5 bases each). This CDR3 is 14 amino acids long. From germline, CDR1 is SGHAT and CDR2 FQNNGV. V was trimmed by 5 bases and J by 8 bases, leaving 16 bases between them. CDR3 residues: CASSDGTNRDEQFF. In DNA form, the CDR3 reads TGTGCCAGCAGCGACGGGACCAACCGGGATGAGCAGTTCTTC. Full variable domain (remainder filled in from reference TRBV11-2 and TRBJ2-1): EAGVAQSPRYKIIEKRQSVAFWCNPISGHATLYWYQQILGQGPKLLIQFQNNGVVDDSQLPKDRFSAERLKGVDSTLKIQPAKLEDSAVYLCASSDGTNRDEQFFGPGTRLTVL.

The J gene is TRBJ2-5, the V gene TRBV7-9, with D possibly TRBD1 on 6 matching bases. V lost 5 bases and J 5 bases, leaving 15 bases between the germline ends. CDR1 SEHNR and CDR2 FQNEAQ come from the germline V gene (reference sequence). The CDR3 covers 14 residues. CDR3 nucleotide sequence: TGTGCCAGCAGCACGGGACATCGACGGGAGACCCAGTACTTC. Translated, it gives CASSTGHRRETQYF.

The V gene is TRBV6-5, the J gene TRBJ2-1; 7 bases line up with TRBD2. The ends lost 2 bases at V and 5 bases at J; junction bases unmatched: 6. This CDR3 is 15 amino acids long. CDR1 is MNHEY, CDR2 SVGAGI, per germline. This CDR3 is CASSYALAENNEQFF. CDR3 sequence (DNA): TGTGCCAGCAGTTACGCTCTAGCGGAGAACAATGAGCAGTTCTTC.

V usage is TRBV9 and J usage is TRBJ1-3; TRBD1 might be the D (5 bases). V gave up 0 bases and J gave up 0 bases, with 13 bases separating them. CDR1 and CDR2 (germline): SGDLS, YYNGEE. There are 17 residues in the CDR3. In DNA, the CDR3 is TGTGCCAGCAGCGTAGCTACGAGGGGACCCTCTGGAAACACCATATATTTT. Residues: CASSVATRGPSGNTIYF.

This clone was found once. This sequence joins TRBV7-9 and TRBJ1-6, with TRBD1 identical over 9 bases. Germline V gives CDR1 SEHNR, CDR2 FQNEAQ (reference sequence). V trimming: 6 bases; J trimming: 7 bases; junction bases outside the gene matches: 4. This CDR3 comprises 14 residues. DNA of the CDR3: TGTGCCAGCAGGCAAACAGGGGGCAATTCACCCCTCCACTTT. It specifies CASRQTGGNSPLHF.

A word on this clone: The sample has other DNA sequences that encode this CDR3 too. The CDR3 region is CASSLFATNEKLFF. DNA of the CDR3: TGTGCCAGCAGTTTGTTTGCAACTAATGAAAAACTGTTTTTT. V usage is TRBV27 and J usage is TRBJ1-4; D call uncertain. The CDR3 runs to 14 residues. Looked up from germline, CDR1 is MNHEY and CDR2 is SMNVEV (reference sequence). V was pared by 3 bases and J by 0 bases, with 5 bases between.

CDR3 residues: CASSRGGTANSPLHF. CDR3 sequence (DNA): TGCGCCAGCAGCAGAGGCGGGACAGCCAATTCACCCCTCCACTTT. The chain carries TRBV5-1 and TRBJ1-6; TRBD1 matches at 7 bases. This CDR3 contains 15 residues. Looked up from germline, CDR1 is SGHRS and CDR2 is YFSETQ. J lost 7 bases, V lost 4 bases, and 8 bases had no gene match.

J is TRBJ2-7 and V is TRBV27; TRBD1 aligns across 7 bases. Germline trimming cut 6 bases from V and 4 bases from J; bases unmatched to any gene: 6. From germline, CDR1 is MNHEY and CDR2 SMNVEV (reference sequence). The CDR3 is made up of 13 amino acids. CDR3 DNA: TGTGCCAGCAGGCCGGGACAGTCGTACGAGCAGTACTTC. This gives the protein CASRPGQSYEQYF.

The V gene is TRBV10-2, the J gene TRBJ2-7; D might be TRBD2 (6 bases). CDR1 is WSHSY and CDR2 is SAAADI in the germline V gene. This CDR3 is built from 12 residues. V lost 7 bases and J 2 bases, leaving 9 bases between the germline ends. The CDR3 DNA reads as TGCGCCAGCATTGGGGGGACCTACGAGCAGTACTTC. Its translation: CASIGGTYEQYF.

The chain uses TRBV5-1 and TRBJ2-2; 10 bases fit TRBD2. CDR1 is SGHRS, CDR2 YFSETQ, per germline. CDR3 length: 14 amino acids. J was trimmed by 3 bases and V by 6 bases; bases with no gene match: 2. CDR3 loop: CASNGLADTGELFF. The CDR3 DNA reads as TGCGCCAGCAACGGACTAGCGGACACCGGGGAGCTGTTTTTT. The variable domain in full, completed from reference TRBV5-1 and TRBJ2-2, reads KAGVTQTPRYLIKTRGQQVTLSCSPISGHRSVSWYQQTPGQGLQFLFEYFSETQRNKGNFPGRFSGRQFSNSRSEMNVSTLELGDSALYLCASNGLADTGELFFGEGSRLTVL.

As to this clone: The sample holds other DNA sequences that translate to the same CDR3. V gene TRBV5-4 combines with J gene TRBJ1-1, with TRBD1 matching over 8 bases. Germline lookup yields CDR1 SGHNT and CDR2 YYREEE (reference sequence). The CDR3 totals 14 residues. V lost 3 bases and J lost 2; bases outside the gene matches: 3. CDR3 protein: CASSSTGGNTEAFF. DNA for the CDR3: TGTGCCAGCAGCTCCACAGGGGGTAACACTGAAGCTTTCTTT. Using reference TRBV5-4 and TRBJ1-1 for the parts outside the CDR3, the full variable domain is ETGVTQSPTHLIKTRGQQVTLRCSSQSGHNTVSWYQQALGQGPQFIFQYYREEENGRGNFPPRFSGLQFPNYSSELNVNALELDDSALYLCASSSTGGNTEAFFGQGTRLTVV.

This sequence joins TRBV28 and TRBJ1-2; D is possibly TRBD1 (5 bases). The CDR3 has 16 residues. The germline V gene encodes CDR1 MDHEN and CDR2 SYDVKM. Deletions cut 4 bases from V and 7 bases from J, with 22 bases between. CDR3 residues: CASSYITLEQGTGYTF. For the CDR3, the DNA is TGTGCCAGCAGTTACATCACATTAGAGCAGGGAACTGGCTACACCTTC.

J is TRBJ2-4 and V is TRBV11-2; the D gene is possibly TRBD2 (6 bases). CDR1 SGHAT and CDR2 FQNNGV come from the germline V gene. The CDR3 has 14 amino acids. Between the trimmed V and J ends, which lost 6 bases and 12 bases, there was a span of 21 bases. CDR3 DNA: TGTGCCAGCAGGCCATCGAACTACCGGGAGACTCAGTACTTC. It is translated as CASRPSNYRETQYF.

V gene TRBV6-5 combines with J gene TRBJ2-7, with a possible D match to TRBD2 (7 bases). The V end was cut by 5 bases, the J end by 2 bases, with 13 bases between. The CDR3 consists of 14 residues. Germline CDR1 and CDR2: MNHEY and SVGAGI. The chain's CDR3 is CASSRGRGAYEQYF. The CDR3 coding sequence is TGTGCCAGCAGTAGGGGGAGGGGAGCCTACGAGCAGTACTTC.

The chain employs TRBV29-1 and TRBJ2-5; weak D call: TRBD1 (5 bases). Judging by the DNA end, TRBJ2-7 fits better; the J call may be wrong. From germline, CDR1 is SQVTM and CDR2 ANQGSEA. The length of the CDR3 is 14 residues. In nucleotides, the CDR3 is TGCAGCGTTGACAGGGCTTTGAGCGTGGACGAGCAGTACTTC. As protein: CSVDRALSVDEQYF.

This sequence joins TRBV29-1 and TRBJ1-1, with D perhaps matching TRBD1 (5 bases). The length of the CDR3 is 11 residues. The ends were cut back, 7 bases at V and 6 bases at J, with 12 bases in the middle. Germline CDR1 reads SQVTM; CDR2 reads ANQGSEA. CDR3 sequence: CSAQGVAEAFF. CDR3 DNA: TGCAGCGCCCAGGGCGTCGCTGAAGCTTTCTTT.

This clone was counted a few times. The V call is TRBV4-2, the J call TRBJ1-1; 9 nucleotides match TRBD1. In germline, CDR1 is LGHNA, CDR2 YNFKEQ. CDR3 size: 14 residues. V lost 4 bases, J lost 7 bases, and 7 bases stayed unmatched. The CDR3 coding sequence is TGTGCCAGCAGCCGACGGACAGGGGCCATTGAAGCTTTCTTT. It yields the protein CASSRRTGAIEAFF.